This TCR beta chain stems from a study of shared clonotypes between healthy human individuals. For the study at large: Used for every donor were three CD4 naive, three CD4 memory, two CD8 naive and one CD8 memory plate.

Cells designated naive CD8 were CD45RO-negative and were positively selected for CCR7, with terminally differentiated effector memory CD45RA+ cells excluded. Donors were healthy HIV-negative adults without recent acute infections or vaccinations. The CDR3 length is 14 residues. Germline V gene lookup returns CDR1 MGHRA and CDR2 YSYEKL. The germline V and J ends were trimmed by 2 bases and 1 base, with 8 bases remaining between them. Clones were read by immunoSEQ multiplex PCR, and TCRdb kept only the in-frame ones, dropping some. The data show roughly 2 million clones, approximately 95% seen once. The material sequenced was naive CD8+ T cells sorted from blood. The chain uses TRBV4-1 and TRBJ2-5; no clear D gene. The receptor's source is a man aged 18 to 30 in good health. The CDR3 DNA is TGCGCCAGCAGCCAATCATGGACCCAAGAGACCCAGTACTTC. This sequence encodes CASSQSWTQETQYF.